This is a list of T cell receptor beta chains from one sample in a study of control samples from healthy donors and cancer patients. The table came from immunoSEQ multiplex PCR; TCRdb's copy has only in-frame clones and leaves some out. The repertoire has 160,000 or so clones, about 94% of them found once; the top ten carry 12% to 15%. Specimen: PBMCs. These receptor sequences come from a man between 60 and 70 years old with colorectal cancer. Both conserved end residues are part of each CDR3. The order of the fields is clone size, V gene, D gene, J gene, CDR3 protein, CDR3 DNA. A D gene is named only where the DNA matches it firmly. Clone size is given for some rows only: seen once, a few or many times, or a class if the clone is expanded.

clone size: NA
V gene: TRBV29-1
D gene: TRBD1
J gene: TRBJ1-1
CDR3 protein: CSVARTGMNTEAFF
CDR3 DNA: TGCAGCGTTGCCCGGACAGGGATGAACACTGAAGCTTTCTTT

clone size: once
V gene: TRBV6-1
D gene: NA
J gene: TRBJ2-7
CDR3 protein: CASSEEGTWGHYEQYF
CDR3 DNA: TGTGCCAGCAGTGAAGAAGGGACATGGGGGCACTACGAGCAGTACTTC

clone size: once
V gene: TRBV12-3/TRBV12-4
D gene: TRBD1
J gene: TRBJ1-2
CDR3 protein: CASSPRGDYGYTF
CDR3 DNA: TGTGCCAGCAGTCCCAGGGGGGACTATGGCTACACCTTC

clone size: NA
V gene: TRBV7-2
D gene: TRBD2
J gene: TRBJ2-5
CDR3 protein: CASSSQLAGSQETQYF
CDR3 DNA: TGTGCCAGCAGCTCCCAACTAGCGGGGTCCCAAGAGACCCAGTACTTC

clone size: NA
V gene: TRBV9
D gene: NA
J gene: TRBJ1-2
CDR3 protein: CASSESYRDGYYGYTF
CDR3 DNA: TGTGCCAGCAGCGAATCCTACCGGGACGGTTACTATGGCTACACCTTC

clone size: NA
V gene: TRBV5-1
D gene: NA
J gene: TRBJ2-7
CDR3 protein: CASSLTLVGEQYF
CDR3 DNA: TGCGCCAGCAGCTTGACTCTAGTGGGCGAGCAGTACTTC

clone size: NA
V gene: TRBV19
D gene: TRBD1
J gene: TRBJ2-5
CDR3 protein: CASKRTGGQEIQYF
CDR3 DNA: TGTGCCAGTAAGAGAACAGGGGGGCAAGAGATCCAGTACTTC

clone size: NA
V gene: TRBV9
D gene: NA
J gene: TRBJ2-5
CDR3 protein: CASSPRLREETQYF
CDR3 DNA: TGTGCCAGCAGCCCTCGTTTAAGGGAAGAGACCCAGTACTTC

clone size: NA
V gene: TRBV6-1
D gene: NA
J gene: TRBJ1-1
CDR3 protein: CASSEGAPGGTEAFF
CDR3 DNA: TGTGCCAGCAGTGAAGGGGCTCCTGGCGGTACTGAAGCTTTCTTT

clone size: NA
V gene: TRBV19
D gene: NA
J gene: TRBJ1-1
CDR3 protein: CASSPPARVGTEAFF
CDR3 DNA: TGTGCCAGTAGTCCCCCTGCCAGGGTCGGCACTGAAGCTTTCTTT

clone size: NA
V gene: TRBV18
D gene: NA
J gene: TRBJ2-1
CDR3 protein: CASSPPTGDSYNEQFF
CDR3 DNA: TGTGCCAGCTCACCACCGACAGGCGATTCCTACAATGAGCAGTTCTTC

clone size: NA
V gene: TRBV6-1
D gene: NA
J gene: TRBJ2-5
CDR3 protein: CASSEVAVGETQYF
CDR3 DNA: TGTGCCAGCAGTGAAGTGGCGGTGGGAGAGACCCAGTACTTC

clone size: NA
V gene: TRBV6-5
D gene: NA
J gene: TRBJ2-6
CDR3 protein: CASSYSTGDGANVLTF
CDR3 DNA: TGTGCCAGCAGTTACTCCACGGGCGATGGGGCCAACGTCCTGACTTTC

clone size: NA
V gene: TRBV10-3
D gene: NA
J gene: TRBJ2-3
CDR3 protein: CAISGTRGGPNLSTDTQYF
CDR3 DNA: TGTGCCATCAGTGGCACGAGGGGGGGTCCTAATCTTAGCACAGATACGCAGTATTTT

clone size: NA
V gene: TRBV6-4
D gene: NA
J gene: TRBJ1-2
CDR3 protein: CASSPDYRVGSNGYTF
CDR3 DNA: TGTGCCAGCAGTCCTGACTACAGGGTTGGGTCGAATGGCTACACCTTC

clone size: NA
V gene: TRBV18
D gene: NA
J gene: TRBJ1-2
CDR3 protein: CASSPLERAHYGYTF
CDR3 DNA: TGTGCCAGCTCACCACTGGAAAGGGCTCACTATGGCTACACCTTC

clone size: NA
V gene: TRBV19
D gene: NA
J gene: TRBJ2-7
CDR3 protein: CASSMGPITGSEQYF
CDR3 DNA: TGTGCCAGTAGTATGGGTCCGATCACAGGGAGCGAGCAGTACTTC

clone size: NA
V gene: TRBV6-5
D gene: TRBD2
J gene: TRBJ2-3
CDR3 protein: CASSSLGTSGVGTQYF
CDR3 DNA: TGTGCCAGCAGTTCCCTCGGGACTAGCGGGGTAGGCACGCAGTATTTT

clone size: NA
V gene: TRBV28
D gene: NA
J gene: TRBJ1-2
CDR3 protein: CASHSKSSDGLYGYTF
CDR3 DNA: TGTGCCAGCCACAGTAAGTCCTCCGACGGACTCTATGGCTACACCTTC

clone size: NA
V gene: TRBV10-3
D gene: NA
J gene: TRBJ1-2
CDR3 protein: CAISEGGNYGYTF
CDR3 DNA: TGTGCCATCAGTGAGGGGGGGAACTATGGCTACACCTTC

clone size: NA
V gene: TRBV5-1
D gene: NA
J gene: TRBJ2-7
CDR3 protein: CASSEDSVSSYEQYF
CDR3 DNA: TGCGCCAGCAGCGAGGATAGCGTAAGCTCCTACGAGCAGTACTTC

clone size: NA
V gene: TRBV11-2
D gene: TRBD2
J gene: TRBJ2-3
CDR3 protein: CASSLRRSGAQDTQYF
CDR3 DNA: TGTGCCAGCAGCCTTAGGAGGAGCGGGGCGCAAGATACGCAGTATTTT

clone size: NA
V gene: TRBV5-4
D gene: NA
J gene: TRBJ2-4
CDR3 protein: CASSLPGSKNIQYF
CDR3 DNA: TGTGCCAGCAGCTTGCCAGGCTCCAAAAACATTCAGTACTTC

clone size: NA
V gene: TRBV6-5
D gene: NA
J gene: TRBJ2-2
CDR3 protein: CASFFQSGGELFF
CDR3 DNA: TGTGCCAGCTTCTTTCAGTCGGGGGGGGAGCTGTTTTTT

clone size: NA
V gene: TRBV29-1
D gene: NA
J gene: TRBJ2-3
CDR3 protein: CLIKDGADTQYF
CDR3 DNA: TGCCTCATTAAGGACGGGGCAGATACGCAGTATTTT

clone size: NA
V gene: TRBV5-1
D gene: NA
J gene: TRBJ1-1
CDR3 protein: CASSEGQTTEAFF
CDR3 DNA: TGCGCCAGCAGCGAGGGTCAGACAACTGAAGCTTTCTTT

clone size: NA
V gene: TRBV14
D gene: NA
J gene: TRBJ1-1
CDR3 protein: CASSPGVWVNTEAFF
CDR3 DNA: TGTGCCAGCAGCCCAGGGGTTTGGGTGAACACTGAAGCTTTCTTT

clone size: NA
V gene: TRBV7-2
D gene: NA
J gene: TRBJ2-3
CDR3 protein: CASSPRGYSPTDTQYF
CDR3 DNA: TGTGCCAGCAGCCCCCGGGGATACAGTCCCACAGATACGCAGTATTTT

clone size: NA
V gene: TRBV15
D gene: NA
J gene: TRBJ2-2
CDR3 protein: CATSLRGSGELFF
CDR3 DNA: TGTGCCACCAGCCTCAGGGGATCCGGGGAGCTGTTTTTT

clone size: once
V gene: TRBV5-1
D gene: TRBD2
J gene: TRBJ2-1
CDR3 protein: CASSLAGMNEQFF
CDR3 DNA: TGCGCCAGCAGCCTAGCGGGGATGAATGAGCAGTTCTTC

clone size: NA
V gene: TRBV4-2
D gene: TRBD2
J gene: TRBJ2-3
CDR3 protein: CASSQEGGGYTDTQYF
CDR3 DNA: TGTGCCAGCAGCCAAGAAGGCGGGGGGTACACAGATACGCAGTATTTT

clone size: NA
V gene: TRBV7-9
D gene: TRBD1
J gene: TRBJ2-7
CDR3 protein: CASSRTGFHEQYF
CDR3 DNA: TGTGCCAGCAGCCGGACAGGGTTCCACGAGCAGTACTTC

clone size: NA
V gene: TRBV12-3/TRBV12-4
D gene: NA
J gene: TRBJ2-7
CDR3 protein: CASSRGITYEQYF
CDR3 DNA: TGTGCCAGCAGCCGCGGCATCACCTACGAGCAGTACTTC

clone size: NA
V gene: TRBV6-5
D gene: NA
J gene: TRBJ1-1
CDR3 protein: CASSYSTLTEAFF
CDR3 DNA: TGTGCCAGCAGTTACTCTACTCTCACTGAAGCTTTCTTT

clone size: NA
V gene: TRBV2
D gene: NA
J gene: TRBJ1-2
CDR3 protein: CASSEASGRNYGYTF
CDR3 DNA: TGTGCCAGCAGTGAAGCCTCAGGACGGAACTATGGCTACACCTTC

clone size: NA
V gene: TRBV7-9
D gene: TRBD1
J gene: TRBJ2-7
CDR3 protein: CASSSGQGSILQYF
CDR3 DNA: TGTGCCAGCAGCTCGGGACAGGGTTCAATATTGCAGTACTTC

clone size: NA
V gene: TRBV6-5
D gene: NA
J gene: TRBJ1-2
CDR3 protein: CASSYTSSYGYAF
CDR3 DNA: TGTGCCAGCAGTTACACCTCCAGCTATGGCTACGCCTTC

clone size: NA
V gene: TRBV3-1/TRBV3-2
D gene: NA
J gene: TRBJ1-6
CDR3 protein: CASSPRAPEPSSYNSPLHF
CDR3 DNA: TGTGCCAGCAGCCCCAGGGCACCCGAACCTAGCTCCTATAATTCACCCCTCCACTTT

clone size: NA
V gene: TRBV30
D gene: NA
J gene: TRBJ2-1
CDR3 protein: CAWSVPGGNSYNEQFF
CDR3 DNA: TGTGCCTGGAGTGTACCGGGCGGGAACTCCTACAATGAGCAGTTCTTC

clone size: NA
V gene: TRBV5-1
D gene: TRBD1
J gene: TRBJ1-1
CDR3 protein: CASGRQGDTEAFF
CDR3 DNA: TGCGCCAGCGGAAGACAGGGTGACACTGAAGCTTTCTTT

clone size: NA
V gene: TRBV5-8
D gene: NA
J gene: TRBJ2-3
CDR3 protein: CASSLQGDTQYF
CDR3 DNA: TGTGCCAGCAGCTTACAGGGAGATACGCAGTATTTT

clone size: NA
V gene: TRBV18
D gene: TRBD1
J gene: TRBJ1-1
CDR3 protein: CASSPPVRGRRTEAFF
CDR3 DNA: TGTGCCAGCTCACCACCCGTCAGGGGGCGCCGAACTGAAGCTTTCTTT

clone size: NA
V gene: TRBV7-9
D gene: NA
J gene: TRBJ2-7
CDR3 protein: CASSSYEQYF
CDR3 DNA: TGTGCCAGCAGCTCTTACGAGCAGTACTTC

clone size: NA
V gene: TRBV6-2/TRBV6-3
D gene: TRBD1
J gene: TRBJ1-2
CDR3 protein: CASSYVRGANGYTF
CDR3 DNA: TGTGCCAGCAGTTACGTCAGGGGGGCGAACGGCTACACCTTC

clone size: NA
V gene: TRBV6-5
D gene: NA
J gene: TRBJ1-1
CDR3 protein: CASSYQGLVNTEAFF
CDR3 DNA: TGTGCCAGCAGTTACCAGGGACTAGTGAACACTGAAGCTTTCTTT

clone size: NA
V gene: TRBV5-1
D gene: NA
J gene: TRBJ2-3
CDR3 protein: CASRDQGSTDTQYF
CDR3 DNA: TGCGCCAGCCGGGATCAGGGGTCGACAGATACGCAGTATTTT

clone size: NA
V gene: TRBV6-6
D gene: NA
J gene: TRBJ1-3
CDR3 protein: CASSPTAGGGGNTIYF
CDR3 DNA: TGTGCCAGCAGTCCCACCGCGGGCGGGGGTGGAAACACCATATATTTT

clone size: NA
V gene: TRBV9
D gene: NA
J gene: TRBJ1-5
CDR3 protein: CASSSDGYNQPQHF
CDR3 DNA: TGTGCCAGCAGCTCGGACGGCTACAATCAGCCCCAGCATTTT

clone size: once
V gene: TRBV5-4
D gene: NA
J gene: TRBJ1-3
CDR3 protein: CASSLGDGEQGNTIYF
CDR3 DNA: TGTGCCAGCAGCTTGGGGGACGGAGAACAAGGGAACACCATATATTTT

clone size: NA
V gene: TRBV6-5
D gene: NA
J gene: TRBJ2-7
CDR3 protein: CASSYLDARYEQYF
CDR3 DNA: TGTGCCAGCAGTTACCTGGACGCCCGCTACGAGCAGTACTTC

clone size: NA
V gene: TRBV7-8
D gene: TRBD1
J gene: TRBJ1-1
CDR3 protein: CASSFSRGRGTEAFF
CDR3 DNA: TGTGCCAGCAGTTTCAGCAGGGGGCGCGGCACTGAAGCTTTCTTT

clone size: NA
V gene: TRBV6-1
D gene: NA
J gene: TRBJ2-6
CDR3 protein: CASSETGVSGANVLTF
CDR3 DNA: TGTGCCAGCAGTGAGACAGGTGTCTCGGGGGCCAACGTCCTGACTTTC

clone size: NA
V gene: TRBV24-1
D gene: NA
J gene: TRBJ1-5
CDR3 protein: CATSDVGAKNQPQHF
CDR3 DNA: TGTGCCACCAGTGATGTAGGGGCGAAAAATCAGCCCCAGCATTTT